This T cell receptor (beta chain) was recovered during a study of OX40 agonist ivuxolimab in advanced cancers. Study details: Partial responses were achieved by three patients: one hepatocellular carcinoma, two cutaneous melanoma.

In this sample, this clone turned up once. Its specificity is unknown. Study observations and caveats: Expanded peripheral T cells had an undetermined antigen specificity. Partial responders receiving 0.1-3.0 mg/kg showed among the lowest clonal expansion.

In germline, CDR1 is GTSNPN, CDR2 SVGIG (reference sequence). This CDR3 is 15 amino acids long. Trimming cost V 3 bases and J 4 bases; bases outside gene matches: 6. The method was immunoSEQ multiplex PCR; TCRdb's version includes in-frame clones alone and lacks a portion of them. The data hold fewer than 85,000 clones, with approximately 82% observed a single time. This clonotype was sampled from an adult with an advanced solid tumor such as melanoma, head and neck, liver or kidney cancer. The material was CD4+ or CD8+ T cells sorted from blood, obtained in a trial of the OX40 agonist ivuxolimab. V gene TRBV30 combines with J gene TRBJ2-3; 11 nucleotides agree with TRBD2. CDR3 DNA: TGTGCCTGGAGGGCACTAGCGGGAGTACCAGATACGCAGTATTTT. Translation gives CAWRALAGVPDTQYF.